A selection of T cell receptor beta chains follows, all from one sample in a study of blood T cell repertoires in COVID-19. TCRdb's table, derived via immunoSEQ multiplex PCR, lists solely in-frame clones and lacks some. Counted here are some 70,000 clones, approximately 80% occurring once; the ten biggest clones make up roughly 9.8%. Input material: peripheral blood. The receptor set was obtained from a woman aged 50 to 60 with acute or convalescent COVID-19. Each CDR3 is given with its conserved first and last residue. D genes are given only for firm matches. Clone size is not always given. Where it is, it says once, few, many or a class for expanded clones.

J | V | size | D | CDR3 | DNA
TRBJ2-1 | TRBV7-7 | - | TRBD2 | CASSLTLAGTYNEQFF | TGTGCCAGCAGCTTAACCCTAGCGGGGACTTACAATGAGCAGTTCTTC
TRBJ2-2 | TRBV3-1/TRBV3-2 | - | - | CASSQVGSSNTGELFF | TGTGCCAGCAGCCAAGTGGGCAGCTCGAACACCGGGGAGCTGTTTTTT
TRBJ2-2 | TRBV9 | few | - | CASSVDLGLAGGELFF | TGTGCCAGCAGCGTAGATTTGGGCCTAGCAGGAGGGGAGCTGTTTTTT
TRBJ2-7 | TRBV6-2/TRBV6-3 | - | TRBD1 | CASSANRDRDEQYF | TGTGCCAGCAGTGCAAACCGGGACAGGGACGAGCAGTACTTC
TRBJ1-4 | TRBV19 | once | - | CASSTRRRDTTNEKLFF | TGTGCCAGTAGTACAAGGCGGAGGGATACAACTAATGAAAAACTGTTTTTT
TRBJ1-1 | TRBV6-5 | - | - | CAIQQGSMNTEAFF | TGTGCCATACAACAGGGTTCAATGAACACTGAAGCTTTCTTT
TRBJ1-1 | TRBV7-9 | - | - | CASSLSSPVNTEAFF | TGTGCCAGCAGCTTATCGTCCCCCGTAAACACTGAAGCTTTCTTT
TRBJ2-1 | TRBV2 | - | TRBD1 | CASSTGTGSMDEQFF | TGTGCCAGCAGCACCGGGACAGGGTCTATGGATGAGCAGTTCTTC
TRBJ2-3 | TRBV10-3 | once | TRBD1 | CAISGTGGRTTDTQYF | TGTGCCATCAGTGGGACAGGGGGCCGGACCACAGATACGCAGTATTTT
TRBJ2-1 | TRBV5-1 | - | TRBD1 | CASSVTDRENNEQFF | TGCGCCAGCAGCGTAACGGACAGGGAAAACAATGAGCAGTTCTTC
TRBJ1-5 | TRBV2 | - | TRBD1 | CASRGQGLSNQPQHF | TGTGCCAGCAGGGGACAGGGATTAAGCAATCAGCCCCAGCATTTT
TRBJ2-7 | TRBV28 | - | TRBD1 | CASSLGTAFYEQYF | TGTGCCAGCAGTTTGGGGACAGCATTCTACGAGCAGTACTTC
TRBJ1-2 | TRBV3-1/TRBV3-2 | - | - | CASSRKTANYGYTF | TGTGCCAGCAGCCGGAAGACAGCTAACTATGGCTACACCTTC
TRBJ2-1 | TRBV7-9 | - | TRBD2 | CASSPPSGSLHEQFF | TGTGCCAGCAGCCCCCCTAGCGGGAGTTTGCATGAGCAGTTCTTC
TRBJ2-1 | TRBV3-1/TRBV3-2 | - | - | CASSRTSYNEQFF | TGTGCCAGCAGCCGAACTAGCTACAATGAGCAGTTCTTC
TRBJ2-1 | TRBV7-2 | - | TRBD2 | CASSRGLAGGGYEQFF | TGTGCCAGCAGCAGGGGACTAGCGGGAGGGGGCTATGAGCAGTTCTTC